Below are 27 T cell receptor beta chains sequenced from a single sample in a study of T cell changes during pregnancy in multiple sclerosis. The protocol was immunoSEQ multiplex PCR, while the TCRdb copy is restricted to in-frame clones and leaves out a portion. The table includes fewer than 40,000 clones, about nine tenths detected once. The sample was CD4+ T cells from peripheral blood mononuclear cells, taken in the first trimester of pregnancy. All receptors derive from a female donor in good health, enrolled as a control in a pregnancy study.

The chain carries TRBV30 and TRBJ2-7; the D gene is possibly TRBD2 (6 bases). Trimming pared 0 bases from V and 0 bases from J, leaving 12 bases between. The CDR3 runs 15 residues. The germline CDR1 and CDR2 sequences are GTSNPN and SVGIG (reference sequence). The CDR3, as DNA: TGTGCCTGGAGTGTAGACGGGGGAGTCTCCTACGAGCAGTACTTC. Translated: CAWSVDGGVSYEQYF.

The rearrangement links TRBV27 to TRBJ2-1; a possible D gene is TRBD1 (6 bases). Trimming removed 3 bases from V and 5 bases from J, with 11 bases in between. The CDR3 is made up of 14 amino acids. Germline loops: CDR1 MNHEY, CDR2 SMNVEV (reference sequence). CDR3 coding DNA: TGTGCCAGCAGTTTTTTGACAGGACACAATGAGCAGTTCTTC. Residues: CASSFLTGHNEQFF.

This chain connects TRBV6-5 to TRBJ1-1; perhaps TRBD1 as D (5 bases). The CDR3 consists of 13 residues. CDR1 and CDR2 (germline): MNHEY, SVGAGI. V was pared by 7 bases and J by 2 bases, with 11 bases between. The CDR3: CASIGQGNTEAFF. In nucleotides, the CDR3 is TGTGCCAGCATTGGGCAGGGCAACACTGAAGCTTTCTTT.

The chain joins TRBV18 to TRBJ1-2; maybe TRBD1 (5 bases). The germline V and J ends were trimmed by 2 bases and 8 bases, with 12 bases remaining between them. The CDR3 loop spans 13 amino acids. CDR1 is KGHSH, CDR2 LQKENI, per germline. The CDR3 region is CASSPTGEKGYTF. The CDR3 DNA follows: TGTGCCAGCTCACCAACGGGGGAAAAGGGCTACACCTTC.

The CDR3 region is CASSLRLARTDTQYF. The CDR3 nucleotides read TGTGCCAGCAGTTTACGTCTAGCGAGGACAGATACGCAGTATTTT. The V call is TRBV27, the J call TRBJ2-3, with D possibly being TRBD2 (6 bases). CDR3 length: 15 residues. Germline CDR1 MNHEY, CDR2 SMNVEV (reference sequence). V lost 2 bases and J 3 bases, leaving 12 bases between the germline ends.

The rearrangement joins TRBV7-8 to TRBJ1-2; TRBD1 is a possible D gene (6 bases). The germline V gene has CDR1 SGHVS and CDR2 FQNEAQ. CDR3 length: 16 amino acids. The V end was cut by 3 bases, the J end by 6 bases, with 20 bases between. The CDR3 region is CASSLLPDSRLDGYTF. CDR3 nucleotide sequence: TGTGCCAGCAGCTTGCTCCCGGACAGCCGCCTTGATGGCTACACCTTC.

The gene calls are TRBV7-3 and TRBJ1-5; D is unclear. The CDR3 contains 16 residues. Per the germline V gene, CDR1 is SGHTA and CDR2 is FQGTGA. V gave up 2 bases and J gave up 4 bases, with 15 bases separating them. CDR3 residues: CASSLFPGRGNQPQHF. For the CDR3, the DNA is TGTGCCAGCAGCTTATTCCCCGGGCGAGGGAATCAGCCCCAGCATTTT.

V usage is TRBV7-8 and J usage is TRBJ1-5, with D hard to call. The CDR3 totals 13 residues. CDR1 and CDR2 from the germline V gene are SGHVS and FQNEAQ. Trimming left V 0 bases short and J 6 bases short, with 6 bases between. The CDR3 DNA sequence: TGTGCCAGCAGCTTAGCGCTGGCTCAGCCCCAGCATTTT. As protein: CASSLALAQPQHF.

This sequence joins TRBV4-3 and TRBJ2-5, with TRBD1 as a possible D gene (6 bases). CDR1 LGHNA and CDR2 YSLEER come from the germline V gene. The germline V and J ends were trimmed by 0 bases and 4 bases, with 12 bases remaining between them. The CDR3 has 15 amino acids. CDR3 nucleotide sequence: TGCGCCAGCAGCCAAGAAGGCGTCAGGGGAGAGACCCAGTACTTC. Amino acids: CASSQEGVRGETQYF.

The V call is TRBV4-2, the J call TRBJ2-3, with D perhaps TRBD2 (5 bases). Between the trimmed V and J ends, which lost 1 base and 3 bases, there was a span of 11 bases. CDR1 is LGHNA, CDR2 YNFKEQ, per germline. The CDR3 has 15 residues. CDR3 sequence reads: CASSQVRGPTDTQYF. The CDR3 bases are TGTGCCAGCAGCCAAGTAAGAGGGCCGACAGATACGCAGTATTTT.

The CDR3 reads CAIKDSARYGYTF. CDR3 in DNA: TGTGCCATCAAAGACAGCGCTCGCTATGGCTACACCTTC. The rearrangement uses TRBV10-3 and TRBJ1-2, with D perhaps TRBD1 (5 bases). This CDR3 spans 13 amino acids. Trimming removed 7 bases from V and 4 bases from J, with 13 bases in between. The germline V gene encodes CDR1 ENHRY and CDR2 SYGVKD.

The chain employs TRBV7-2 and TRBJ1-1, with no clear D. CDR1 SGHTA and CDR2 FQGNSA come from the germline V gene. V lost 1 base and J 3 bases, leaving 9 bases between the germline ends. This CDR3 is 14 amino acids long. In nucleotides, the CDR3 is TGTGCCAGCAGCTTAGGGGCCAGGCACACTGAAGCTTTCTTT. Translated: CASSLGARHTEAFF.

The CDR3 region has the DNA TGTGCCAGCAGCTTAGCGTCGAGTTTAGATACGCAGTATTTT. This gives the protein CASSLASSLDTQYF. This sequence joins TRBV7-6 and TRBJ2-3; D uncertain. The CDR3 totals 14 residues. CDR1 and CDR2 from the germline V gene are SGHVS and FNYEAQ. The V and J ends lost 0 bases and 5 bases respectively, with 9 bases between them.

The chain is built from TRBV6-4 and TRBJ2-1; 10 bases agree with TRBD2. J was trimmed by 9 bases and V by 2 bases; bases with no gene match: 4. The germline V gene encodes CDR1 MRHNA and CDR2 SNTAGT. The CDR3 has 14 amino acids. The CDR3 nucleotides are TGTGCCAGCAGTGACGCCGGACTAGCGGCTGAGCAGTTCTTC. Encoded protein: CASSDAGLAAEQFF.

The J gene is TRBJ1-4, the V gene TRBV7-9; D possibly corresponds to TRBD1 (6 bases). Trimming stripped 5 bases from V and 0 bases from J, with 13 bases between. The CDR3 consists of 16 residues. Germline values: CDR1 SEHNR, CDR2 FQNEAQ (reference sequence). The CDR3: CASSTGGGTTNEKLFF. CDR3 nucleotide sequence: TGTGCCAGCAGCACGGGGGGGGGCACAACTAATGAAAAACTGTTTTTT.

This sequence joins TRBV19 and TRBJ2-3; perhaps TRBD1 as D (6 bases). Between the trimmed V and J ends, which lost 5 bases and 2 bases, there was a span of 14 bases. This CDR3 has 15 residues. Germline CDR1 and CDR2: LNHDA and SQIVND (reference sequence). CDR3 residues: CASSLGQTYTDTQYF. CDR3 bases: TGTGCCAGTAGTCTCGGACAGACCTACACAGATACGCAGTATTTT.

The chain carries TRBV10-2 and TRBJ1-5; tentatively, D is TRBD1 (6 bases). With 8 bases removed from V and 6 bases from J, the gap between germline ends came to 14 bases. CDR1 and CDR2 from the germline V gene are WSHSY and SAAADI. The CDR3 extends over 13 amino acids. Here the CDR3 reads CASRGGAGQPQHF. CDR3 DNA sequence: TGCGCCAGCCGGGGGGGGGCGGGTCAGCCCCAGCATTTT.

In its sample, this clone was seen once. CDR3 in DNA: TGTGCCAGCAGCTTATCCGAGGGAGATACGCAGTATTTT. It encodes CASSLSEGDTQYF. V usage is TRBV7-9 and J usage is TRBJ2-3; maybe TRBD2 (5 bases). The CDR3 consists of 13 residues. The V end lost 2 bases, the J end lost 5 bases, and 8 bases lay between the germline ends. Looked up from germline, CDR1 is SEHNR and CDR2 is FQNEAQ (reference sequence). Complete variable domain (other parts from reference TRBV7-9 and TRBJ2-3): DTGVSQNPRHKITKRGQNVTFRCDPISEHNRLYWYRQTLGQGPEFLTYFQNEAQLEKSRLLSDRFSAERPKGSFSTLEIQRTEQGDSAMYLCASSLSEGDTQYFGPGTRLTVL.

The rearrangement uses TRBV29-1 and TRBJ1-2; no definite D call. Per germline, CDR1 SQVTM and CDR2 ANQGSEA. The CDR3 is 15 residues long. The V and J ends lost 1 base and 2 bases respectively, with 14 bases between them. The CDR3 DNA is TGCAGCGTTGAAGGGAGGGCGGCCGGAAACTATGGCTACACCTTC. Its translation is CSVEGRAAGNYGYTF.

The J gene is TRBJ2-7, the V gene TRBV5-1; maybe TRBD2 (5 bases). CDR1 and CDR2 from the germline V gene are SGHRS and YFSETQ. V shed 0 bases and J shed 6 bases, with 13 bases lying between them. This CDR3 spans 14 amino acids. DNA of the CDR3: TGCGCCAGCAGCTTGGTGGCGGACTTGGGCGAGCAGTACTTC. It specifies CASSLVADLGEQYF.

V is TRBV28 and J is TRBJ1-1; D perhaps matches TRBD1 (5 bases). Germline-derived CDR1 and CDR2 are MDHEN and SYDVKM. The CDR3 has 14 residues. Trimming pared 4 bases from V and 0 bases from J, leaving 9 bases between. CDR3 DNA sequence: TGTGCCAGCAGTTCCGAGACAGTGAACACTGAAGCTTTCTTT. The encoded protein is CASSSETVNTEAFF.

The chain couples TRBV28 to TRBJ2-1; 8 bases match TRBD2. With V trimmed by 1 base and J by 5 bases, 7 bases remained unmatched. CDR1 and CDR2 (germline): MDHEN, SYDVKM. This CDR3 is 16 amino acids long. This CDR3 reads CASSLLEAGADNEQFF. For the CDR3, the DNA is TGTGCCAGCAGTTTATTGGAAGCGGGGGCCGACAATGAGCAGTTCTTC.

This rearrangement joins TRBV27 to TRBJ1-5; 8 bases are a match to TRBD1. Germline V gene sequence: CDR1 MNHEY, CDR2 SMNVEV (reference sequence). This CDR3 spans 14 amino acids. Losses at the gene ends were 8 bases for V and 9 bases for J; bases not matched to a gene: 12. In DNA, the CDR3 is TGTGCCAGCCCCATACAGGGGGTGCGGCGGCCCCAGCATTTT. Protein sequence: CASPIQGVRRPQHF.

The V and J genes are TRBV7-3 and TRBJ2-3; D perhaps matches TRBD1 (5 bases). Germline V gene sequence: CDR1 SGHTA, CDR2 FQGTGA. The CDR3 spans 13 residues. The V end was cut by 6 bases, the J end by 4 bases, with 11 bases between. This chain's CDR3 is CASSPGRADTQYF. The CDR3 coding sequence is TGTGCCAGCAGTCCCGGCAGGGCAGATACGCAGTATTTT.

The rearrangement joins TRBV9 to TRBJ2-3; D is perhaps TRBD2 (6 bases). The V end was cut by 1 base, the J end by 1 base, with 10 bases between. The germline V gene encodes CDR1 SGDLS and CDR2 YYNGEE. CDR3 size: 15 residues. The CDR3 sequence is CASSVTWGGTDTQYF. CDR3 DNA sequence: TGTGCCAGCAGCGTAACTTGGGGGGGCACAGATACGCAGTATTTT.

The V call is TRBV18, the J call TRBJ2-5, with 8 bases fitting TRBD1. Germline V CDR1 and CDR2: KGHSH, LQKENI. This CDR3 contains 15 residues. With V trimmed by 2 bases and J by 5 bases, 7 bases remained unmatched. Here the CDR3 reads CASSPGQGAAETQYF. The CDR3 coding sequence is TGTGCCAGCTCACCAGGGCAGGGGGCAGCGGAGACCCAGTACTTC.

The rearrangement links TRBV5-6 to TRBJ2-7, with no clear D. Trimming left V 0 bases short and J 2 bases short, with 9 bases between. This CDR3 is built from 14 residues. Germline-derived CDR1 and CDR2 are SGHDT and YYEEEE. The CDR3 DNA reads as TGTGCCAGCAGCTTGGCCCTAACCCCCTACGAGCAGTACTTC. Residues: CASSLALTPYEQYF.